One sample yielded the 10 T cell receptor beta chains listed below, sequenced in a study of control samples from healthy donors and cancer patients. Profiled with immunoSEQ multiplex PCR; TCRdb holds only in-frame clones, not every one. The sample has approximately 150,000 clones; more than 90% are singletons. Sequences were obtained from blood. These receptors all stem from a woman aged 40 to 50 in good health.

V usage is TRBV7-9 and J usage is TRBJ1-4; 8 positions agree with TRBD1. Per the germline V gene, CDR1 is SEHNR and CDR2 is FQNEAQ (reference sequence). This CDR3 comprises 14 residues. V shed 8 bases, J shed 7 bases, and the junction held 9 bases outside the gene matches. The CDR3 here is CASSRQGLSEKLFF. CDR3 DNA sequence: TGTGCCAGCTCCCGACAGGGGCTGAGTGAAAAACTGTTTTTT.

The gene calls are TRBV9 and TRBJ2-2; possible D gene TRBD1, 5 bases. CDR3 size: 13 residues. Trimming took off 4 bases at V and 4 bases at J, with 8 bases between the two ends. Germline V gene sequence: CDR1 SGDLS, CDR2 YYNGEE. The CDR3 protein is CASSPRATGELFF. CDR3 bases: TGTGCCAGCAGCCCCAGGGCCACCGGGGAGCTGTTTTTT.

This chain joins TRBV11-2 and TRBJ1-2; weak D call: TRBD1 (5 bases). CDR1 is SGHAT and CDR2 is FQNNGV in the germline V gene. The CDR3 sequence is 13 residues long. V was trimmed by 1 base and J by 4 bases, leaving 7 bases between them. The CDR3 protein is CASSLGGTYGYTF. CDR3 DNA: TGTGCCAGCAGCTTAGGGGGGACCTATGGCTACACCTTC.

The chain uses TRBV4-1 and TRBJ2-1; tentative D call: TRBD1 (5 bases). This CDR3 spans 15 amino acids. In germline, CDR1 is MGHRA, CDR2 YSYEKL. The V end lost 4 bases, the J end lost 8 bases, and 18 bases lay between the germline ends. The CDR3: CASSPGVTGSDEQFF. CDR3 DNA sequence: TGCGCCAGCAGCCCGGGCGTAACAGGCTCGGATGAGCAGTTCTTC.

The chain joins TRBV19 to TRBJ1-6; D is perhaps TRBD1 (6 bases). The CDR3 totals 17 residues. V dropped 4 bases and J dropped 0 bases, with 13 bases sitting between them. Germline lookup yields CDR1 LNHDA and CDR2 SQIVND (reference sequence). This chain's CDR3 is CASSRAGVSSYNSPLHF. The CDR3 bases are TGTGCCAGTAGTAGGGCAGGGGTCAGCTCCTATAATTCACCCCTCCACTTT.

The V and J genes are TRBV12-3 or TRBV12-4 and TRBJ1-3; D ambiguous. This CDR3 region has 12 residues. Trimming removed 7 bases at V and 3 bases at J, with 7 bases between. CDR3 in amino acids: CASIERGNTIYF. Here the CDR3 DNA reads TGTGCCAGCATTGAGCGTGGAAACACCATATATTTT.

J is TRBJ2-7 and V is TRBV6-5, with 8 bases aligning to TRBD1. Germline CDR1 is MNHEY and CDR2 is SVGAGI. With 5 bases clipped from V and 3 bases from J, the junction kept 9 bases outside the gene matches. The CDR3 length is 15 residues. Here the CDR3 reads CASSPARGQGYEQYF. CDR3 nucleotides: TGTGCCAGCAGTCCCGCCCGCGGACAGGGCTACGAGCAGTACTTC.

The chain carries TRBV3-1 (or the pseudogene TRBV3-2) and TRBJ2-7; no reliable D call. CDR1 is LGHDT and CDR2 is YNNKEL in the germline V gene (reference sequence). CDR3 length: 16 residues. Trimming removed 3 bases from V and 2 bases from J, with 17 bases in between. The CDR3 region is CASSQSGFHRTYEQYF. The CDR3 DNA is TGTGCCAGCAGCCAGTCCGGGTTCCATAGAACCTACGAGCAGTACTTC.

This chain connects TRBV19 to TRBJ2-7; 10 bases map to TRBD1. Germline values: CDR1 LNHDA, CDR2 SQIVND (reference sequence). The CDR3 consists of 15 residues. The ends lost 5 bases at V and 1 base at J; junction bases unmatched: 5. The CDR3 loop is CASSPRDRGSYEQYF. The CDR3 DNA reads TGTGCCAGTAGTCCGCGGGACAGGGGATCCTACGAGCAGTACTTC.

The genes are TRBV7-2 and TRBJ2-1; perhaps TRBD2 as D (5 bases). The CDR3 sequence is 13 residues long. Between the trimmed V and J ends, which lost 5 bases and 4 bases, there was a span of 9 bases. Germline assignment: CDR1 SGHTA and CDR2 FQGNSA. The CDR3 loop reads CASSQTRYNEQFF. The CDR3 coding sequence is TGTGCCAGCAGCCAAACTAGATACAATGAGCAGTTCTTC.